This T cell receptor beta chain was sequenced during a study of cytomegalovirus exposure and HLA in healthy donors (dated by TCRdb to about 2017). About the full investigation: According to an earlier analysis of 587 of the donors, some 180 million T cells yielded 117 million unique TCR beta sequences and approximately 300 Gb of sequence data. An early release that covered 640 HLA-typed donors contained 250 to 350 gigabases of sequencing data and some 87 million unique TCR sequences. The genetic ancestry cluster associated with self-reported Caucasian donors included around 76% of the roughly 400 genotyped donors. The study was designed to test whether signatures of past pathogen exposure could be identified by cataloging public T cell receptors. The T cell repertoires of about 700 subjects were profiled by immunosequencing and related to cytomegalovirus serostatus. A separate validation cohort of about 110 different subjects was used in addition to the roughly 670-subject first cohort. High-throughput TCR immunosequencing, statistical association of individual TCRs with disease status, and machine learning were combined to predict cytomegalovirus infection status. To study patterns of TCR occurrence, a later analysis re-analyzed previously published TCR beta repertoires from 500 to 850 donors and added high-resolution HLA genotyping. The later analysis used no new phenotypic data to find candidate immune exposures, relying instead on TCR beta sequences and their occurrence across donors. In an earlier analysis of more than 550 of the donors, high-throughput TCR beta sequencing was used to judge whether each TCR beta V gene segment behaved as functional or pseudogenic. Donor age, sex, ethnicity and CMV serostatus were collected together with the repertoire data. A later genetic analysis used genome-wide SNP genotypes for about 55% of the 666 donors, treating that subset as a discovery cohort. Every repertoire in the discovery cohort had been generated on one and the same sequencing platform. Both class I and class II loci were covered by HLA typing, at four-digit resolution. The number of donors typed differed by locus, with 629-630 for A, B, C, DRB1 and DQB1, 522 for DQA1, 606 for DPA1, and over 400 for DPB1. Four to six DR-DQ haplotypes were handled as single units for association and clustering, since linkage in the cohort was strong. Among some 410 genotyped donors of the cohort, an average of roughly 240,000 unique TCR beta nucleotide sequences were sequenced per donor, around 20% of them non-productive.

Results the study describes overall, beyond this receptor: The authors suggested that the approach could potentially be generalized to other disease states and immunological phenotypes. In a later analysis, several top co-occurrence clusters were reported to appear linked to parvovirus B19, influenza, CMV and Epstein-Barr virus. A few of the identified cytomegalovirus-associated TCR beta chains were confirmed in vitro to be specific for cytomegalovirus antigens. According to a later analysis, TCR association rates differed among HLA loci, with DRB1 alleles showing the most associated TCRs and HLA-C alleles showing the fewest. According to a later analysis, most CMV-associated TCR beta chains appeared to be HLA-restricted, and the HLA associations seemed to be driven largely by CMV exposure. This cohort had only TCR beta chains sequenced, and the lack of alpha or paired-chain data limited which features could be detected. A later analysis associated 16,951 TCR beta sequences with specific HLA alleles at a false discovery rate of 0.05. In a later genetic analysis, fewer N-insertions in productive TCRs were reported among donors in an Asian-associated ancestry cluster than the roughly 640-donor mean. The 87-base-pair reads could not distinguish some IMGT-functional V segments, including TRBV6-2 and TRBV6-3, so those segments were excluded. Cytomegalovirus status was reported to be diagnosed by the classifier with high specificity and sensitivity in both the original and validation cohorts. In a later genetic analysis, a missense DCLRE1C variant was associated with V-gene and J-gene trimming of TCR beta chains, and the association was replicated in an independent cohort. Immune exposure information for the cohort was limited to CMV serostatus. Linkage disequilibrium might explain the correlated functional status among segregating V segments, but an unknown experimental factor could not be ruled out. While some public TCRs were present in many individuals, most TCR sequences turned up only very rarely across donors. Broadly in line with IMGT annotations, most TCR beta V segments showed up in productive rearrangements about 90% or about 30% of the time in an earlier analysis of roughly 590 of the donors. In a later analysis, HLA-associated TCR beta chains were found to be more clonally expanded and to have lower generation probabilities than equally common non-associated chains. When HLA alleles, especially DR and DQ, strongly co-occurred, TCR associations were difficult to assign to individual alleles. The study listed approximately 160 TCR beta chains as associated with cytomegalovirus. Because HLA typing was unavailable for some donors at each locus, only the typed subset was used in association tests. A further reported finding was that TCR beta sequences accurately predicted the HLA-A and HLA-B alleles for most subjects in the first cohort. Roughly uniform sequencing depth across donors was assumed in presence/absence analyses, although this assumption may not hold. A cluster of highly shared sequence variants was judged likely to be a technical artifact of the sequencing pipeline. Around 16 rarely observed V segments, including chromosome 9 orphons, were excluded from the earlier analysis of about 600 of the donors because counts were too low.

Library preparation was by the immunoSEQ multiplex PCR assay. A mixture of 60 forward primers for TCR Vbeta segments and 13 reverse primers for TCR Jbeta segments was used in the multiplex PCR. Amplification of the CDR3 region of rearranged TCR beta genes was performed with a multiplex PCR assay on genomic DNA. Amplified TCR beta libraries were sequenced as 87-base-pair reads on the Illumina HiSeq System. The study's own analysis went as follows. Across the 670 or so repertoires, a later analysis counted some 81 million unique TCR beta chains, 9.5 million to 12 million of which were shared by at least two donors. A nearest-neighbor algorithm error-corrected the raw reads and collapsed the reads into unique sequences, merging closely related sequences to remove PCR and sequencing errors. V, D and J gene segments were assigned by aligning CDR3 sequences to IMGT reference sequences. For a sequence to be retained, a match of at least six nucleotides was required to both a V gene segment and a J gene segment. Rearrangements were called productive when the CDR3 lacked stop codons and stayed in frame with V and J; all others were non-productive. CDR3 was defined according to IMGT convention as the region running from the second conserved V-encoded cysteine to the conserved J-encoded phenylalanine. Sequences without an unambiguous match to a single V gene segment were excluded from the earlier analysis of a few hundred of the donors. In an earlier analysis of several hundred of the donors, V segments were called functional above 56.7% productive rearrangements and were called segregating when the between-donor standard deviation exceeded 5%. A statistical classification framework was developed to diagnose cytomegalovirus status using the catalog of TCR beta chain sequences. A later analysis assigned V and J genes by comparing TCR nucleotide sequences with IMGT/GENE-DB human TR gene sequences. A later analysis assigned CDR3 sequences and most-parsimonious VDJ recombination scenarios with the TCRdist pipeline. In a later analysis, each TCR beta chain was defined by its CDR3 amino acid sequence together with its V-gene family, and reads without a unique V-gene family were excluded. A later analysis removed 550 to 700 highly shared, low-generation-probability nucleotide sequences to deal with suspected cross-contamination and a sequencing artifact. For each public chain, a later analysis derived a clonal expansion index from normalized ranks of inferred template counts within each repertoire. A later analysis computed generation probabilities with a VDJ recombination model fitted to out-of-frame rearrangements, and checked the results against IGoR. In a later analysis, hypergeometric tests were used to score TCR-TCR, TCR-HLA and TCR-CMV co-occurrence, with a repertoire-size bias correction applied to TCR pairs. False discovery rates were estimated in a later analysis by permuting HLA or CMV assignments 20 times. A later analysis grouped co-occurring TCRs with DBSCAN, adding TCRdist sequence similarity when clustering within HLA-allele-positive subsets. Repertoires with fewer than 30,000 or more than 120,000 public chains were left out of co-occurrence clustering, as were five repertoires with anomalous nucleotide sharing. The clones in this table, taken by TCRdb from immuneACCESS, are in-frame only. Not every clone is retained; where verified, under half of the shortfall comes from an unresolved V gene, and the cause of the rest is unknown. Clonal size and the V and J genes are those of that table, whereas D and trimming came from the DNA. This sample gives 95,000 to 100,000 clones in total; roughly 9.4% of them show up just once. The ten largest clones take up around 5% of the sample.

In total, more than 500 healthy bone marrow donors made up the cohort. At the time of sampling, all cohort members were nominally healthy, though unrecorded immune exposures were likely present. The donor was CMV seropositive and was included in the group of approximately 300 seropositive cohort members. Every donor gave a peripheral blood sample, and the peripheral blood mononuclear cells from that sample were used for TCR beta sequencing. The Qiagen DNeasy Blood Extraction Kit was used to extract genomic DNA from the blood cell samples. To note about this clone: Its antigen has not been determined. It has no much larger one-base neighbor in the sample; base qualities were not kept.

The germline V gene sets CDR1 to ENHRY and CDR2 to SYGVKD. From the cysteine up to the phenylalanine, the CDR3 has a length of 13 residues. The DNA shown is the 39-base CDR3, in frame from base 1. V ends up 6 bases short and J 5 bases short, with an unmatched junction base count of 2. What was sequenced was PBMCs. This clonotype originated in a man in his forties or fifties in good health and CMV-seropositive. In this chain, TRBV10-3 is recombined with TRBJ2-2; the junction holds 8 bases that match TRBD1. The CDR3 protein is CAIRGQATGELFF. The nucleotides are TGTGCCATCAGGGGACAGGCGACCGGGGAGCTGTTTTTT.